Each of the 31 T cell receptor beta chains below was sequenced from the same sample in a study of blood T cells in healthy people across ages. Together with a sample-barcoded 5' primer, a J-beta primer mix was included in a second PCR lasting about 7 to 12 cycles. TCRdb itself ran the 5' RACE reads through MiXCR, one entry per CDR3 protein. The table has about 670,000 distinct CDR3 sequences, roughly 41% seen once. What was sequenced was blood. All receptors come from a man at least 80 years old in good health.

This clonotype has a single count. Given a much more abundant clone one base away, this may be a read error. The genes are TRBV29-1 and TRBJ2-5; 10 positions match TRBD2. This CDR3 region has 14 residues. Germline V gene data show CDR1 as SQVTM and CDR2 as ANQGSEA. Trimming took 2 bases from V and 11 from J; bases not matched to a gene: 11. The CDR3 DNA is TGCAGCGTTGAATTTCTAGCGGGAGTTTCTGAGCAGTACTTC. Translated: CSVEFLAGVSEQYF.

This chain connects TRBV20-1 to TRBJ2-4, with TRBD2 identical over 8 bases. The CDR3 is made up of 18 amino acids. The V segment lost 1 base and the J segment 12 bases; nucleotides outside the gene matches: 23. CDR1 and CDR2 from the germline V gene are DFQATT and SNEGSKA (reference sequence). CDR3 DNA sequence: TGCAGTGCTAGAGCCCCCCCGGGAGGGAGGGCCCTTCGTGACACTCAGTACTTC. Translation: CSARAPPGGRALRDTQYF.

J is TRBJ1-1 and V is TRBV12-3 or TRBV12-4; D not resolved. Trimming left V 3 bases short and J 0 bases short, with 8 bases between. The CDR3 length is 14 residues. CDR3 region: CASSFELLNTEAFF. The CDR3 DNA is TGTGCCAGCAGTTTTGAACTCCTGAACACTGAAGCTTTCTTT.

The chain combines TRBV20-1 with TRBJ2-4, with TRBD2 matching 8 bases. After removal of 3 bases from V and 0 bases from J, the junction contained 10 bases not matched to a gene. The germline gives CDR1 DFQATT, CDR2 SNEGSKA (reference sequence). The CDR3 sequence is 17 residues long. The CDR3 DNA reads as TGCAGTGCTAGGGTTACTAGCGGATATATAGCCAAAAACATTCAGTACTTC. The encoded protein is CSARVTSGYIAKNIQYF.

The V gene is TRBV2, the J gene TRBJ1-5, with D possibly TRBD1 on 5 matching bases. Trimming stripped 2 bases from V and 1 base from J, with 9 bases between. Germline V gene data show CDR1 as SNHLY and CDR2 as FYNNEI. The CDR3 consists of 15 residues. Here the CDR3 DNA reads TGTGCCAGCAGTGAACGGACAATAAGCAATCAGCCCCAGCATTTT. Encoded protein: CASSERTISNQPQHF.

This clonotype has ten or more counts. The chain recombines TRBV29-1 with TRBJ2-3; tentatively, D is TRBD1 (5 bases). The CDR3 runs to 13 residues. V was clipped by 6 bases and J by 7 bases, with 17 bases between them. Germline CDR1 and CDR2: SQVTM and ANQGSEA. Here the CDR3 DNA reads TGCAGCGTGTCGAAGGGGCACCCAAATACGCAGTATTTT. Its protein is CSVSKGHPNTQYF.

This clonotype was detected a few times. The chain links TRBV7-8 to TRBJ1-2, with 8 bases matching TRBD1. Trimming took 3 bases from V and 6 from J; bases not matched to a gene: 6. The germline CDR1 and CDR2 sequences are SGHVS and FQNEAQ. The CDR3 runs to 14 residues. The CDR3 DNA reads TGTGCCAGCAGCTTTTCAACAGGGGGAGATGGCTACACCTTC. As protein: CASSFSTGGDGYTF.

This clonotype came up a few times. This chain links TRBV28 with TRBJ1-1; D is unclear. This CDR3 spans 15 amino acids. Germline loops: CDR1 MDHEN, CDR2 SYDVKM. V lost 6 bases to trimming and J lost 6 bases, with 20 bases between them. CDR3 loop: CASRLEVGLGAEAFF. In nucleotides, the CDR3 is TGTGCCAGCAGATTGGAGGTAGGGCTTGGGGCTGAAGCTTTCTTT.

The chain uses TRBV20-1 and TRBJ1-3; D might be TRBD1 (5 bases). CDR1 DFQATT and CDR2 SNEGSKA come from the germline V gene (reference sequence). The CDR3 runs to 14 residues. The V and J ends lost 0 bases and 4 bases respectively, with 10 bases between them. The CDR3 bases are TGCAGTGCTAGAGATCTGAGACAGGGAAACACCATATATTTT. It translates to CSARDLRQGNTIYF.

This chain joins TRBV6-5 and TRBJ1-6; 8 bases agree with TRBD1. The junction had 10 bases not matched to a gene; V was cut back by 8 bases and J by 7 bases. The CDR3 runs to 15 residues. Germline assignment: CDR1 MNHEY and CDR2 SVGAGI. The CDR3 protein is CASLSGGGGNSPLHF. The CDR3 DNA reads as TGTGCCAGCTTATCAGGGGGCGGTGGCAATTCACCCCTCCACTTT.

This clonotype was seen a few times. The chain carries TRBV4-3 and TRBJ2-7; D unresolved. Germline V gene lookup returns CDR1 LGHNA and CDR2 YSLEER. The CDR3 has 15 amino acids. The V end lost 0 bases, the J end lost 0 bases, and 9 bases lay between the germline ends. The CDR3 spells CASSQDFGSSYEQYF. The DNA for the CDR3 is TGCGCCAGCAGCCAAGATTTTGGCAGCTCCTACGAGCAGTACTTC.

The chain has TRBV5-1 and TRBJ2-7; 7 bases map to TRBD2. V lost 0 bases, J lost 2 bases, and 8 bases stayed unmatched. The germline gives CDR1 SGHRS, CDR2 YFSETQ. This CDR3 comprises 16 residues. Here the CDR3 reads CASSLVSSGPTYEQYF. CDR3 nucleotide sequence: TGCGCCAGCAGCTTGGTGTCTAGCGGTCCGACCTACGAGCAGTACTTC.

The chain carries TRBV11-2 and TRBJ2-5; the D gene is possibly TRBD1 (6 bases). Germline V lookup: CDR1 SGHAT, CDR2 FQNNGV. Trimming removed 1 base at V and 6 bases at J, with 12 bases between. The CDR3 sequence is 14 residues long. The CDR3 coding sequence is TGTGCCAGCAGCTTAGTTGGGGGCAGGAAGACCCAGTACTTC. It translates to CASSLVGGRKTQYF.

The chain joins TRBV9 to TRBJ2-2, with TRBD1 identical over 9 bases. The V gene end was trimmed by 4 bases and the J gene end by 3 bases; junction bases not matched to a gene: 10. Germline lookup yields CDR1 SGDLS and CDR2 YYNGEE. There are 17 residues in the CDR3. The DNA of the CDR3 is TGTGCCAGCAGCAGGGGACAGGGACGCTTGTACACCGGGGAGCTGTTTTTT. Translated: CASSRGQGRLYTGELFF.

This clonotype was recorded a few times. The chain recombines TRBV4-3 with TRBJ2-1, with a possible D match to TRBD2 (5 bases). Trimming left V 4 bases short and J 0 bases short, with 16 bases between. The CDR3 covers 17 residues. The germline gives CDR1 LGHNA, CDR2 YSLEER. The CDR3 loop is CASSPSPHGSSYNEQFF. In DNA form, the CDR3 reads TGCGCCAGCAGCCCCTCCCCACATGGGAGCTCCTACAATGAGCAGTTCTTC.

The chain has TRBV10-2 and TRBJ1-2; TRBD1 matches at 9 bases. This CDR3 region has 14 residues. The ends lost 2 bases at V and 6 bases at J; junction bases unmatched: 4. Germline CDR1 is WSHSY and CDR2 is SAAADI. CDR3 in DNA: TGCGCCAGCAGTGAGGCGACAGGGGGTAATGGCTACACCTTC. This codes for CASSEATGGNGYTF.

This clonotype was picked up many times. This CDR3 is CASSLTGVEQYF. The CDR3, as DNA: TGTGCCAGCAGCCTCACAGGGGTCGAGCAGTACTTC. The rearrangement uses TRBV7-9 and TRBJ2-7; the match to TRBD1 covers 7 bases. Germline lookup yields CDR1 SEHNR and CDR2 FQNEAQ (reference sequence). J lost 6 bases, V lost 5 bases, and 4 bases had no gene match. CDR3 length: 12 residues.

The chain recombines TRBV20-1 with TRBJ1-2; D remains unclear. The CDR3 is 13 amino acids. Germline CDR1 is DFQATT and CDR2 is SNEGSKA (reference sequence). The V and J ends lost 6 bases and 2 bases respectively, with 13 bases between them. The DNA of the CDR3 is TGCAGTGCCGTTTTAACCGAGAACTATGGCTACACCTTC. It is translated as CSAVLTENYGYTF.

This chain links TRBV4-3 with TRBJ1-2, with D maybe TRBD1 (5 bases). The CDR3 consists of 15 residues. Germline loops: CDR1 LGHNA, CDR2 YSLEER. V lost 0 bases to trimming and J lost 0 bases, with 8 bases between them. The CDR3 loop reads CASSQDRQPNYGYTF. The CDR3, as DNA: TGCGCCAGCAGCCAAGACCGACAGCCTAACTATGGCTACACCTTC.

The V gene is TRBV11-1, the J gene TRBJ1-1, with no clear D. CDR3 length: 11 amino acids. Germline V lookup: CDR1 SGHAT, CDR2 FQDESV (reference sequence). V was cut by 8 bases and J by 8 bases, with 12 bases left in between. This CDR3 is CASCRNQEAFF. Here the CDR3 DNA reads TGTGCCAGCTGCCGAAACCAGGAAGCTTTCTTT.

The chain links TRBV3-1 to TRBJ1-1; tentatively, D is TRBD1 (5 bases). Germline CDR1 reads LGHDT; CDR2 reads YNNKEL (reference sequence). The CDR3 totals 18 residues. V gave up 1 base and J gave up 3 bases, with 21 bases separating them. In nucleotides, the CDR3 is TGTGCCAGCAGCCAAGGCAATTGGGGCCCCGGAGGAGACACTGAAGCTTTCTTT. This codes for CASSQGNWGPGGDTEAFF.

The chain joins TRBV7-3 to TRBJ2-1, with TRBD2 matching over 9 bases. V shed 5 bases and J 5 bases; nucleotides not matched to a gene: 7. This CDR3 comprises 15 residues. Germline V CDR1 and CDR2: SGHTA, FQGTGA. The CDR3 is CASSIAGVRDNEQFF. As DNA, the CDR3 is TGTGCCAGCAGCATAGCGGGAGTTAGAGACAATGAGCAGTTCTTC.

The V gene is TRBV7-3, the J gene TRBJ2-2, with D maybe TRBD1 (5 bases). The CDR3 loop spans 15 amino acids. Deletions cut 3 bases from V and 2 bases from J, with 10 bases between. Looked up from germline, CDR1 is SGHTA and CDR2 is FQGTGA. The DNA for the CDR3 is TGTGCCAGCAGCTTGAACAGGTTTAACACCGGGGAGCTGTTTTTT. It specifies CASSLNRFNTGELFF.

This clonotype was counted a few times. The chain has TRBV20-1 and TRBJ2-3; no reliable D call. Trimming pared 1 base from V and 8 bases from J, leaving 4 bases between. Germline CDR1 and CDR2: DFQATT and SNEGSKA (reference sequence). The CDR3 is 10 amino acids. The CDR3 here is CSARGGTQYF. For the CDR3, the DNA is TGCAGTGCTAGAGGGGGTACGCAGTATTTT.

This clonotype was counted only a few times. The chain combines TRBV7-2 with TRBJ1-6; D may be TRBD1 (6 bases). The CDR3 covers 15 residues. CDR1 SGHTA and CDR2 FQGNSA come from the germline V gene. Trimming stripped 5 bases from V and 7 bases from J, with 15 bases between. As DNA, the CDR3 is TGTGCCAGCAGCAAGGACAGTAGCCCAAATTCACCCCTCCACTTT. The encoded protein is CASSKDSSPNSPLHF.

The chain recombines TRBV28 with TRBJ2-1; D is possibly TRBD1 (5 bases). Germline values: CDR1 MDHEN, CDR2 SYDVKM. V shed 3 bases and J shed 15 bases, with 21 bases lying between them. CDR3 length: 14 amino acids. In DNA form, the CDR3 reads TGTGCCAGCAGTTTTGGGCAAAAGGGGTCCCCCCCGTTCTTC. Its translation: CASSFGQKGSPPFF.

The chain carries TRBV7-2 and TRBJ2-7; 7 bases are shared with TRBD2. This CDR3 has 13 residues. V gave up 5 bases and J gave up 4 bases; unmatched junction bases: 5. CDR1 is SGHTA and CDR2 is FQGNSA in the germline V gene. CDR3 nucleotides: TGTGCCAGCAGCCAGACTAGCCGATACGAGCAGTACTTC. It is translated as CASSQTSRYEQYF.

The chain combines TRBV29-1 with TRBJ1-2; tentatively, D is TRBD1 (6 bases). Germline V gene lookup returns CDR1 SQVTM and CDR2 ANQGSEA. The CDR3 spans 11 residues. The V end was cut by 6 bases, the J end by 8 bases, with 13 bases between. The CDR3 is CSVHRVRGYTF. CDR3 DNA sequence: TGCAGCGTACACAGGGTGCGAGGCTACACCTTC.

This chain connects TRBV3-1 to TRBJ1-1; possible D gene TRBD1, 5 bases. In germline, CDR1 is LGHDT, CDR2 YNNKEL (reference sequence). CDR3 length: 14 amino acids. V was shortened by 5 bases and J by 5 bases, with 15 bases between the two germline ends. The CDR3 sequence is CASSTPAGGTEAFF. The CDR3 DNA follows: TGTGCCAGCAGCACCCCAGCGGGGGGAACTGAAGCTTTCTTT.

The chain has TRBV7-3 and TRBJ2-4, with TRBD1 matching 10 bases. This CDR3 is 17 amino acids long. Trimming cost V 1 base and J 5 bases; bases outside gene matches: 8. Germline-derived CDR1 and CDR2 are SGHTA and FQGTGA. In DNA, the CDR3 is TGTGCCAGCAGCTTAAGGGGGAGACAGGGGGCGCAAAACATTCAGTACTTC. Protein sequence: CASSLRGRQGAQNIQYF.

The chain couples TRBV9 to TRBJ2-2; a possible D gene is TRBD1 (6 bases). V shed 0 bases and J shed 2 bases, with 11 bases lying between them. The CDR3 spans 16 residues. CDR1 SGDLS and CDR2 YYNGEE come from the germline V gene. The CDR3, as DNA: TGTGCCAGCAGCGTAGCGGCAGGGGTAAACACCGGGGAGCTGTTTTTT. This encodes CASSVAAGVNTGELFF. The whole variable domain, remainder taken from reference TRBV9 and TRBJ2-2, is DSGVTQTPKHLITATGQRVTLRCSPRSGDLSVYWYQQSLDQGLQFLIQYYNGEERAKGNILERFSAQQFPDLHSELNLSSLELGDSALYFCASSVAAGVNTGELFFGEGSRLTVL.